This is a list of T cell receptor beta chains from one sample in a study of blood T cell repertoires in COVID-19. Here immunoSEQ multiplex PCR was the method, and the copy in TCRdb shows in-frame clones only, minus some. The repertoire includes more than 80,000 clones, 75% to 85% of them detected once, and under 8% sits in the top ten. The sequencing input was peripheral blood. These receptors originate from an elderly man with COVID-19, enrolled during active disease. CDR3s include the opening cysteine and the closing phenylalanine or tryptophan. A D gene is named only where the DNA matches it firmly. Clone size is shown for a subset of rows, as once, few, many or a class of expanded clone.

size	V	J	D	CDR3	DNA
once	TRBV28	TRBJ2-1	TRBD2	CASSSPTSGSYNEQFF	TGTGCCAGCAGTTCCCCGACTAGCGGGAGCTACAATGAGCAGTTCTTC
once	TRBV5-4	TRBJ2-5	TRBD1	CASSPGGRETQYF	TGTGCCAGCAGCCCAGGGGGACGGGAGACCCAGTACTTC
.	TRBV9	TRBJ2-3	.	CASSVGNRVDTQYF	TGTGCCAGCAGCGTAGGAAACAGGGTAGATACGCAGTATTTT
few	TRBV7-8	TRBJ2-2	.	CASSFRVTGELFF	TGTGCCAGCAGCTTCAGGGTTACCGGGGAGCTGTTTTTT
.	TRBV19	TRBJ2-2	.	CASSRGDRGAGPGELFF	TGTGCCAGTAGTAGAGGAGATCGTGGGGCGGGACCCGGGGAGCTGTTTTTT
few	TRBV5-6	TRBJ2-7	TRBD1	CASSYPGQGYEQYF	TGTGCCAGCAGCTACCCGGGACAGGGCTACGAGCAGTACTTC
.	TRBV24-1	TRBJ2-2	TRBD1	CATSDGQGANTGELFF	TGTGCCACCAGTGATGGACAGGGGGCAAACACCGGGGAGCTGTTTTTT
.	TRBV28	TRBJ2-3	TRBD2	CASSLIGAAGGTDTQYF	TGTGCCAGCAGTTTAATCGGCGCGGCGGGAGGCACAGATACGCAGTATTTT
.	TRBV3-1/TRBV3-2	TRBJ2-7	TRBD2	CASSQDSGGEQYF	TGTGCCAGCAGCCAAGATAGCGGGGGCGAGCAGTACTTC
.	TRBV3-1/TRBV3-2	TRBJ2-5	TRBD1	CASSQRAGGVETQYF	TGTGCCAGCAGCCAACGGGCAGGGGGCGTTGAGACCCAGTACTTC
.	TRBV24-1	TRBJ1-5	TRBD1	CATSDPTGGDNQPQHF	TGTGCCACCAGTGATCCGACAGGGGGCGATAATCAGCCCCAGCATTTT
.	TRBV11-2	TRBJ2-2	.	CASSLERASGELFF	TGTGCCAGCAGCTTAGAGCGTGCCTCCGGGGAGCTGTTTTTT
.	TRBV28	TRBJ1-4	.	CASRNRDLNEKLFF	TGTGCCAGCAGAAACAGAGACCTTAATGAAAAACTGTTTTTT
.	TRBV5-4	TRBJ2-7	.	CASSLAFRGEEQYF	TGTGCCAGCAGCTTGGCCTTCCGGGGAGAAGAGCAGTACTTC
.	TRBV15	TRBJ2-7	.	CATSRITGYEQYF	TGTGCCACCAGCAGAATTACAGGTTACGAGCAGTACTTC
.	TRBV3-1/TRBV3-2	TRBJ2-5	TRBD2	CASSRLAEETQYF	TGTGCCAGCAGCCGGCTAGCGGAAGAGACCCAGTACTTC
.	TRBV6-5	TRBJ2-7	TRBD1	CASSSPDRQGYEQYF	TGTGCCAGCAGTTCCCCCGACCGACAGGGGTACGAGCAGTACTTC
.	TRBV11-1	TRBJ1-2	.	CASSLGDYGYTF	TGTGCCAGCAGCTTAGGAGACTATGGCTACACCTTC
.	TRBV5-4	TRBJ2-3	TRBD1	CASSWTGADTQYF	TGTGCCAGCAGCTGGACAGGGGCAGATACGCAGTATTTT
.	TRBV10-3	TRBJ2-7	TRBD2	CAINTPGLAVEQYF	TGTGCCATCAATACACCGGGACTAGCAGTCGAGCAGTACTTC
.	TRBV27	TRBJ2-2	TRBD2	CASSATLAAPRGELFF	TGTGCCAGCAGTGCCACACTAGCGGCTCCCCGCGGGGAGCTGTTTTTT
.	TRBV7-6	TRBJ1-2	TRBD1	CASSLGQGQANYGYTF	TGTGCCAGCAGCTTAGGCCAGGGACAGGCGAACTATGGCTACACCTTC
few	TRBV29-1	TRBJ2-7	TRBD1	CSVMGTVSSYEQYF	TGCAGCGTTATGGGGACAGTGTCATCCTACGAGCAGTACTTC
.	TRBV24-1	TRBJ2-3	TRBD1	CATSDRTGVSDTQYF	TGTGCCACCAGTGATCGGACAGGGGTCAGTGATACGCAGTATTTT
.	TRBV5-1	TRBJ2-5	TRBD1	CASSPGQGGETQYF	TGCGCCAGCAGTCCCGGACAGGGGGGCGAGACCCAGTACTTC
.	TRBV7-3	TRBJ2-1	.	CASSPQGFSYNEQFF	TGTGCCAGCAGCCCCCAGGGGTTCTCCTACAATGAGCAGTTCTTC
.	TRBV5-6	TRBJ2-1	TRBD2	CASSATSGTLYNEQFF	TGTGCCAGCAGCGCCACTAGCGGGACCTTGTACAATGAGCAGTTCTTC
once	TRBV11-2	TRBJ2-3	TRBD2	CASSLAGGVDTQYF	TGTGCCAGCAGCTTAGCGGGAGGGGTAGATACGCAGTATTTT
.	TRBV7-9	TRBJ2-1	.	CASSFSGAHNEQFF	TGTGCCAGCAGCTTCTCAGGGGCCCACAATGAGCAGTTCTTC
many	TRBV14	TRBJ2-1	.	CASSLGAGRIGNEQFF	TGTGCCAGCAGCCTCGGCGCGGGGCGGATAGGGAATGAGCAGTTCTTC
.	TRBV7-8	TRBJ1-1	TRBD1	CASSLSGGWTEAFF	TGTGCCAGCAGCTTATCAGGGGGCTGGACTGAAGCTTTCTTT
few	TRBV19	TRBJ1-1	TRBD1	CASSSRQGATEAFF	TGTGCCAGTAGTTCACGACAGGGGGCCACTGAAGCTTTCTTT
.	TRBV6-5	TRBJ1-2	.	CASSYSGGDYGYTF	TGTGCCAGCAGTTACTCTGGGGGCGACTATGGCTACACCTTC
.	TRBV28	TRBJ1-2	.	CASSLGSGYGYTF	TGTGCCAGCAGTTTAGGAAGCGGCTATGGCTACACCTTC
.	TRBV6-5	TRBJ2-5	TRBD2	CASSFLAEETQYF	TGTGCCAGCAGTTTTCTAGCGGAAGAGACCCAGTACTTC
.	TRBV15	TRBJ2-1	TRBD1	CATSRDFGTGRNEQFF	TGTGCCACCAGCAGGGATTTCGGGACAGGTAGAAATGAGCAGTTCTTC
.	TRBV7-3	TRBJ2-6	.	CASSPDSGANVLTF	TGTGCCAGCAGCCCAGACTCTGGGGCCAACGTCCTGACTTTC
.	TRBV10-3	TRBJ2-1	TRBD2	CAISEGTSGYYNEQFF	TGTGCCATCAGTGAGGGGACTAGCGGATACTACAATGAGCAGTTCTTC
.	TRBV19	TRBJ2-1	.	CASSTTGYTYNEQFF	TGTGCCAGTAGTACAACAGGGTACACCTACAATGAGCAGTTCTTC
.	TRBV11-3	TRBJ2-2	TRBD2	CASSVAGGAGELFF	TGTGCCAGCAGCGTAGCGGGGGGCGCCGGGGAGCTGTTTTTT
.	TRBV5-6	TRBJ2-7	.	CASSLDYEQYF	TGTGCCAGCAGCCTAGACTACGAGCAGTACTTC